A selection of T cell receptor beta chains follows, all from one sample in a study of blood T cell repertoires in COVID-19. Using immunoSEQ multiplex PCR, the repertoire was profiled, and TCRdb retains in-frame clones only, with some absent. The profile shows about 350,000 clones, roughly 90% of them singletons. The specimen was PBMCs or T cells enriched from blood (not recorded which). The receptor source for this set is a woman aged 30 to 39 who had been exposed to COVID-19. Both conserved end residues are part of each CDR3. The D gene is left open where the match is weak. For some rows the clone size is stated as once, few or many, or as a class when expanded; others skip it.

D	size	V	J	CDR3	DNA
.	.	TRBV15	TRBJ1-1	CATSWGETVNTEAFF	TGTGCCACCAGCTGGGGGGAGACAGTGAACACTGAAGCTTTCTTT
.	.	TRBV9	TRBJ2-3	CASSVARTAPGYTQYF	TGTGCCAGCAGCGTAGCCCGGACAGCCCCGGGCTATACGCAGTATTTT
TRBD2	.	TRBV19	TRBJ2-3	CASMMGREGTDTQYF	TGTGCCAGTATGATGGGGCGGGAGGGCACAGATACGCAGTATTTT
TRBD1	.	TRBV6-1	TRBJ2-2	CASSVGQGGNTGELFF	TGTGCCAGCAGTGTGGGACAGGGGGGGAACACCGGGGAGCTGTTTTTT
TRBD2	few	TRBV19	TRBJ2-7	CASSAGLAGVRYEQYF	TGTGCCAGTAGTGCGGGACTAGCGGGAGTAAGGTACGAGCAGTACTTC
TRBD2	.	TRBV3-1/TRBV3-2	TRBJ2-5	CASSQVWREGHETQYF	TGTGCCAGCAGCCAAGTCTGGCGGGAGGGCCATGAGACCCAGTACTTC
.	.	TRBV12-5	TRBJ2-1	CASGLVRLFSGNYNEQFF	TGTGCTAGTGGTTTGGTAAGGTTGTTTAGCGGAAACTACAATGAGCAGTTCTTC
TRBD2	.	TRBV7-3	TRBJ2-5	CASSLTHGLAGVGETQYF	TGTGCCAGCAGCTTAACGCACGGACTAGCGGGAGTTGGGGAGACCCAGTACTTC
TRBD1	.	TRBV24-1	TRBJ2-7	CATSDLVEGTGNYEQYF	TGTGCCACCAGTGATTTGGTTGAAGGGACAGGGAACTACGAGCAGTACTTC
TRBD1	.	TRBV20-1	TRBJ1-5	CSAIDREQHF	TGCAGTGCTATTGACAGGGAACAGCATTTT
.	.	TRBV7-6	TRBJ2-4	CASSLEAQGAKNIQYF	TGTGCCAGCAGCTTAGAGGCCCAGGGGGCCAAAAACATTCAGTACTTC
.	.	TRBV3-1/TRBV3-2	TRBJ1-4	CASSLDSPTGKLFF	TGTGCCAGCAGCCTGGATTCCCCTACCGGGAAACTGTTTTTT